This T cell receptor beta chain came from a study of OX40 agonist ivuxolimab in advanced cancers. Looking at the study overall: Ivuxolimab was a fully human IgG2 agonistic monoclonal antibody targeting the costimulatory receptor OX40 (CD134). The monotherapy dose-escalation portion (N = 52 patients) of the phase I ivuxolimab trial is reported in the paper. Patients were allowed to have had prior anti-PD-1, anti-PD-L1 or anti-CTLA-4 therapy, and around 41% of the dose-escalation patients had previously received checkpoint inhibitors. Of the approximately 54 dose-escalation patients, hepatocellular carcinoma was present in about 20, melanoma in approximately 15, renal cell carcinoma in 9 and head and neck cancer in 9. Three dose-escalation patients achieved partial responses, one with hepatocellular carcinoma and two with cutaneous melanoma. The purpose of peripheral TCRbeta sequencing was to test whether ivuxolimab changed TCR sequence diversity and led to clonal T-cell expansion. The dose-escalation cohort was 82.7% male with a mean age of roughly 62 years, ranging from about 20 to 80. Intravenous ivuxolimab was administered to patients every 2 weeks at six dose levels: 0.01, 0.1, 0.3, 1.5, 3 and 10 mg/kg. The paper as a whole reports these results and caveats: Low levels of normalized T-cell clonal expansion were also seen in some patients who did not respond. The antigen specificity of the peripheral T cells that underwent clonal expansion was not determined. After ivuxolimab, CD8+ T cells had more expanded clones than CD4+ T cells on average. At doses of 0.1 to 3.0 mg/kg, clonal expansion of both CD4+ and CD8+ blood T cells was observed from baseline to week 6. Partial responders in the 0.1-3.0 mg/kg groups had among the lowest normalized peripheral clonal expansion, especially among CD8+ T cells.

A remark on this clone: Its binding antigen is unknown. No clone much larger than this one lies a single base away; base qualities are absent.

Patients with autoimmune disease history or receiving systemic immunosuppression were excluded from the trial. In every dose cohort, peripheral blood was drawn for TCR sequencing at baseline, cycle 4 day 1, and cycle 7 day 1. The samples were drawn from a first-in-human, open-label, multicenter phase I dose-escalation trial of ivuxolimab. Adults with locally advanced or metastatic head and neck squamous cell, hepatocellular, melanoma or renal cell carcinoma were enrolled in the trial. Before TCR sequencing, CD4+ T cells and CD8+ T cells were sorted from peripheral blood as separate populations. The germline V gene yields MNHEY for CDR1 and SVGAGI for CDR2. From cysteine to phenylalanine, the CDR3 is 12 amino acids long. Solely the CDR3 DNA is kept, with 36 bases framed from the first base. Trimmed from V: 5 bases; trimmed from J: 7 bases; junction bases lacking a gene match: 3. Genomic DNA was isolated from the sorted cells so that the TCRbeta CDR3 region could be sequenced. The immunoSEQ Assay was used to sequence the TCRbeta CDR3 regions. What TCRdb holds here is the immuneACCESS table cut down to in-frame rearrangements. Part of the clones is not present; checked against another copy, under half of the missing clones reflect an unresolved V gene, and the others are unexplained. The sample table holds about 80,000 clones, of which just over 90% were seen once. 4.5% to 5% of the sample belongs to the ten largest clones.

The chain links TRBV6-5 with TRBJ2-7, with 9 junctional bases fitting TRBD1. The TCR comes from an adult with an advanced solid tumor such as melanoma, head and neck, liver or kidney cancer. Sequencing used CD4+ or CD8+ T cells sorted from blood, obtained in a trial of the OX40 agonist ivuxolimab. The nucleotide sequence is given as TGTGCCAGCAGTGGACAGGGGTGGGAGCAGTACTTC. Its protein reads: CASSGQGWEQYF.